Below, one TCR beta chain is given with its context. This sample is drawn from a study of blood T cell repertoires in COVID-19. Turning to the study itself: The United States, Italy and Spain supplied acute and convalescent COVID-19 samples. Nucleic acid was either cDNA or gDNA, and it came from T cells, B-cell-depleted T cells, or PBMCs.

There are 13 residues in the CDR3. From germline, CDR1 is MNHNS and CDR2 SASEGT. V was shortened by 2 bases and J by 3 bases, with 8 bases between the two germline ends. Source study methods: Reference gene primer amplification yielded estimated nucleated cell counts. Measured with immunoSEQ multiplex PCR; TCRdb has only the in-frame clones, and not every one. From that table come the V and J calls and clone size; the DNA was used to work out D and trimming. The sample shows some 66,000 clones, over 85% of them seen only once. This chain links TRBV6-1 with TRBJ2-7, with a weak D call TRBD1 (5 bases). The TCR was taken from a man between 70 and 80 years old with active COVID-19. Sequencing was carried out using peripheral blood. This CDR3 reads CASSEFDSYEQYV. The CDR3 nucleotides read TGTGCCAGCAGTGAATTCGACAGCTACGAGCAGTACGTC.